This is a list of T cell receptor beta chains from one sample in a study of blood T cell repertoires in COVID-19. The protocol was immunoSEQ multiplex PCR, while the TCRdb copy is restricted to in-frame clones and leaves out a portion. The table records 250,000 or so clones, 88% of them present only once. Source material: peripheral blood. These receptors all come from a woman in her 30s with acute or convalescent COVID-19. Each CDR3 is given with its conserved first and last residue. A D gene is named only where the DNA matches it firmly. The size field is filled for only some rows; it gives once, few, many or a size class.

J gene | V gene | D gene | clone size | CDR3 protein | CDR3 DNA
TRBJ2-7 | TRBV5-6 | TRBD2 | NA | CASSLKSGSYDEQYF | TGTGCCAGCAGCTTGAAAAGCGGGAGTTATGACGAGCAGTACTTC
TRBJ1-6 | TRBV4-3 | NA | few | CASSGGLPPLHF | TGCGCCAGCAGCGGAGGGTTGCCACCCCTCCACTTT
TRBJ1-5 | TRBV3-1/TRBV3-2 | NA | NA | CASSPRFGLSNQPQHF | TGTGCCAGCAGCCCCCGGTTCGGGTTGAGCAATCAGCCCCAGCATTTT
TRBJ2-3 | TRBV15 | NA | once | CATSSVSRADTQYF | TGTGCCACCAGCAGTGTATCTCGGGCAGATACGCAGTATTTT
TRBJ2-2 | TRBV9 | TRBD2 | NA | CASSVVRLAGEAGELFF | TGTGCCAGCAGCGTAGTCCGGCTAGCGGGAGAAGCCGGGGAGCTGTTTTTT
TRBJ2-2 | TRBV7-2 | TRBD1 | NA | CASSPRQGAGGELFF | TGTGCCAGCAGCCCACGACAGGGGGCGGGCGGGGAGCTGTTTTTT
TRBJ2-3 | TRBV20-1 | TRBD2 | NA | CSASGGLAGGRGKDTQYF | TGCAGTGCTAGTGGAGGGCTAGCGGGAGGCCGGGGAAAAGATACGCAGTATTTT
TRBJ2-7 | TRBV6-2/TRBV6-3 | TRBD1 | NA | CASSWQPGQGAYEQYF | TGTGCCAGCAGTTGGCAGCCGGGACAGGGGGCTTACGAGCAGTACTTC
TRBJ1-2 | TRBV7-9 | NA | NA | CASSFVGYGYTF | TGTGCCAGCAGCTTCGTCGGGTACGGCTACACCTTC
TRBJ2-5 | TRBV5-1 | NA | NA | CASSLFSTPGETQYF | TGCGCCAGCAGCTTATTCTCCACGCCGGGAGAGACCCAGTACTTC
TRBJ2-7 | TRBV30 | NA | NA | CAWSVPLHTAIPGDYEQYF | TGTGCCTGGAGTGTCCCCCTTCATACCGCCATCCCGGGGGACTACGAGCAGTACTTC
TRBJ1-2 | TRBV3-1/TRBV3-2 | NA | once | CASSQPGLPNYGYTF | TGTGCCAGCAGCCAGCCGGGGTTACCGAACTATGGCTACACCTTC
TRBJ2-3 | TRBV6-5 | NA | once | CASNLVRAVDTQYF | TGTGCCAGCAACCTGGTCAGGGCTGTAGATACGCAGTATTTT
TRBJ2-7 | TRBV6-2/TRBV6-3 | NA | NA | CASSPRGGAGRNYEQYF | TGTGCCAGCAGCCCACGAGGCGGTGCGGGGCGCAACTACGAGCAGTACTTC
TRBJ2-3 | TRBV5-1 | NA | NA | CASSSIAHGTDTQYF | TGCGCCAGCAGCTCAATAGCGCACGGCACAGATACGCAGTATTTT
TRBJ2-3 | TRBV5-1 | NA | NA | CASSPQDGGTDTQYF | TGCGCCAGCAGCCCCCAGGACGGAGGAACAGATACGCAGTATTTT
TRBJ1-4 | TRBV6-5 | TRBD1 | NA | CASSWGGQGSEKLFF | TGTGCCAGCTCTTGGGGGGGACAGGGGAGCGAAAAACTGTTTTTT
TRBJ2-7 | TRBV9 | TRBD1 | NA | CASSVTGTASYEQYF | TGTGCCAGCAGCGTAACCGGGACAGCATCCTACGAGCAGTACTTC
TRBJ2-7 | TRBV15 | NA | NA | CATSRPGDYEQYF | TGTGCCACCAGCAGACCGGGGGACTACGAGCAGTACTTC
TRBJ2-7 | TRBV25-1 | NA | NA | CASRREREQYF | TGTGCCAGCAGACGGGAGCGCGAGCAGTACTTC
TRBJ2-3 | TRBV3-1/TRBV3-2 | NA | NA | CASSQDLSGPTDTQYF | TGTGCCAGCAGCCAAGATCTCAGCGGACCCACAGATACGCAGTATTTT
TRBJ2-3 | TRBV18 | NA | NA | CASSANRGQSADTQYF | TGTGCCAGCTCTGCAAACCGGGGACAAAGTGCCGATACGCAGTATTTT